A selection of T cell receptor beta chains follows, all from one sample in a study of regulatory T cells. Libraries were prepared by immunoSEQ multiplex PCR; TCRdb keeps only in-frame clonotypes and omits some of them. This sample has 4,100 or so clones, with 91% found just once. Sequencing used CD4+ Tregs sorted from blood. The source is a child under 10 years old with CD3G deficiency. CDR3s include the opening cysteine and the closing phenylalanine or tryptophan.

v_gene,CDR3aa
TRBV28,CAGSSTGALNQPQHF
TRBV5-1,CASSLTIPFETQYF
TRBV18,CASSSGLAGGPLEQYF
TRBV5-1,CASSLDSQNTEAFF
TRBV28,CASSQRQRGRGGYTF
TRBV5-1,CASSLGTGWNSPLHF
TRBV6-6,CASSYGTRMPDTQYF
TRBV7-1,CASSLRINTEAFF
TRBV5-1,CASSHTSSGADTQYF
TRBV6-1,CASNIDRDGEKLFF
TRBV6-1,CASKQGTGANVLTF
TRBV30,CAWTGQGNTEAFF
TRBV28,CASSWGLRGRQYF
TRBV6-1,CASSKIGGYGYTF
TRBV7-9,CASSSGQGETGQYF